These T cell receptor beta chains were read from a single sample in a study of T cells in Graves' hyperthyroidism and ophthalmopathy. TCRdb reprocessed the multiplex PCR reads via MiXCR and lists one record per CDR3 protein. The table includes under 300,000 distinct CDR3 sequences, roughly 15% detected once. Sequencing input: blood. The receptor set was obtained from a woman aged 40 to 50 with Graves' hyperthyroidism. CDR3s include the opening cysteine and the closing phenylalanine or tryptophan. Fields, in order: V gene, D gene, J gene, clone size, CDR3 protein, CDR3 DNA. The D gene is left open where the match is weak. Not all rows give a size; the values are once, few, many and, for expanded clones, a class.

TRBV2,NA,TRBJ1-6,many,CASSLQYNSPLHF,TGTGCCAGCAGTTTACAGTATAATTCACCCCTCCACTTT
TRBV13,NA,TRBJ1-5,many,CASSLLGLKPQHF,TGTGCCAGCAGCTTATTGGGGCTGAAGCCCCAGCATTTT
TRBV12-3/TRBV12-4,TRBD2,TRBJ2-5,many,CASRDSGRGGETQYF,TGTGCCAGCAGGGATAGCGGGAGGGGGGGAGAGACCCAGTACTTC
TRBV7-2,NA,TRBJ1-2,many,CASSLAGSGNYGYTF,TGTGCCAGCAGCTTAGCGGGTTCCGGTAACTATGGCTACACCTTC
TRBV28,NA,TRBJ1-1,many,CASSAAGQNTEAFF,TGTGCCAGCAGCGCGGCAGGGCAGAACACTGAAGCTTTCTTT
TRBV12-3/TRBV12-4,NA,TRBJ2-7,many,CASSAGQQSYEQYF,TGTGCCAGCAGCGCGGGACAGCAATCCTACGAGCAGTACTTC
TRBV19,TRBD1,TRBJ1-2,NA,CASSSQGASGYTF,TGTGCCAGTAGCTCGCAGGGGGCTTCTGGCTACACCTTC
TRBV2,NA,TRBJ2-7,many,CASSEFLAGEQYF,TGTGCCAGCAGTGAATTCCTCGCGGGAGAGCAGTACTTC
TRBV5-8,TRBD1,TRBJ1-6,many,CASSPSGQGSSPLHF,TGTGCCAGCAGCCCCTCGGGACAGGGGAGTTCACCCCTCCACTTT
TRBV11-2,NA,TRBJ2-2,many,CASSYGKGTGELFF,TGTGCCAGCAGCTACGGCAAGGGGACCGGGGAGCTGTTTTTT
TRBV29-1,TRBD1,TRBJ2-7,few,CSVWDRGSYEQYF,TGCAGCGTTTGGGACAGGGGGTCCTACGAGCAGTACTTC
TRBV2,TRBD1,TRBJ2-7,many,CASIGGQGYEQYF,TGTGCCAGCATCGGAGGACAGGGCTACGAGCAGTACTTC
TRBV6-2/TRBV6-3,NA,TRBJ2-7,many,CASSYQTAYEQYF,TGTGCCAGCAGTTACCAAACAGCCTACGAGCAGTACTTC
TRBV3-1,NA,TRBJ1-1,many,CASRGSGVSDTEAFF,TGTGCCAGCAGAGGGTCCGGGGTATCGGACACTGAAGCTTTCTTT
TRBV20-1,TRBD2,TRBJ2-1,NA,CSVQFSGNSYNEQLF,TGCAGTGTTCAGTTTAGCGGGAATTCCTACAATGAGCAGCTCTTC
TRBV5-1,NA,TRBJ1-1,many,CASSFAENTEAFF,TGCGCCAGCAGCTTCGCCGAGAACACTGAAGCTTTCTTT
TRBV20-1,NA,TRBJ2-3,NA,CSASHGGTYTQYF,TGCAGTGCTAGTCACGGAGGCACATATACGCAGTATTTT
TRBV6-5,NA,TRBJ2-5,many,CASSYPGAETQYF,TGTGCCAGCAGTTACCCGGGAGCGGAGACCCAGTACTTC
TRBV5-8,TRBD1,TRBJ1-2,few,CASRSDRARLLITYGYTF,TGTGCCAGCAGATCGGACAGGGCTCGTCTATTGATAACCTATGGCTACACCTTC
TRBV7-2,TRBD1,TRBJ1-1,NA,CASSLIGDRGNTEAFF,TGTGCCAGCAGCCTAATAGGGGACAGAGGGAACACTGAAGCTTTCTTT
TRBV20-1,TRBD1,TRBJ1-1,NA,CSAGARTGGNTEAFF,TGCAGTGCTGGGGCAAGGACAGGGGGGAACACTGAAGCTTTCTTT
TRBV28,NA,TRBJ2-3,NA,CASSARGRTDTDTQYF,TGTGCCAGCAGTGCTAGGGGGAGAACCGACACAGATACGCAGTATTTT
TRBV20-1,TRBD2,TRBJ2-7,few,CSAPAGGSYEQYF,TGCAGTGCTCCTGCCGGGGGGTCCTACGAGCAGTACTTC
TRBV4-2,NA,TRBJ2-2,few,CASSQGGSESHTGELFF,TGTGCCAGCAGCCAAGGGGGGAGTGAGTCCCACACCGGGGAGCTGTTTTTT
TRBV27,NA,TRBJ2-5,NA,CALGRFGETQYF,TGTGCCCTGGGAAGGTTTGGGGAGACCCAGTACTTC
TRBV3-1,NA,TRBJ2-6,many,CASSQPGRESSGANVLTF,TGTGCCAGCAGCCAACCTGGCAGGGAGAGCTCTGGGGCCAACGTCCTGACTTTC
TRBV6-1,NA,TRBJ1-4,many,CASSEIPGVINEKLFF,TGTGCCAGCAGTGAGATCCCAGGCGTCATTAATGAAAAACTGTTTTTT
TRBV2,TRBD2,TRBJ2-3,many,CASRAGPSTDTQYF,TGTGCCAGCAGAGCGGGACCTAGCACAGATACGCAGTATTTT
TRBV20-1,NA,TRBJ2-1,many,CSGTTYNEQFF,TGCAGTGGGACTACCTACAATGAGCAGTTCTTC
TRBV6-5,NA,TRBJ1-1,many,CASSYSSVVNTEAFF,TGTGCCAGCAGTTACTCTTCCGTGGTGAACACTGAAGCTTTCTTT
TRBV12-3/TRBV12-4,NA,TRBJ2-2,once,CASSLVKGTGELFF,TGTGCCAGCAGTTTAGTTAAAGGGACCGGGGAGCTGTTTTTT
TRBV7-2,TRBD2,TRBJ2-2,NA,CASSKRGAGGPDGELFF,TGTGCCAGCAGCAAGCGGGGTGCGGGAGGGCCCGACGGGGAGCTGTTTTTT
TRBV20-1,TRBD2,TRBJ2-1,NA,CSARDKVRGRSYNEQFF,TGCAGTGCTAGAGATAAGGTCCGCGGGAGGAGCTACAATGAGCAGTTCTTC
TRBV2,NA,TRBJ1-1,many,CASSPMGGEAFF,TGTGCCAGCAGTCCAATGGGAGGAGAAGCTTTCTTT
TRBV20-1,TRBD2,TRBJ2-3,few,CSAREDSGRPDTQYF,TGCAGTGCTAGAGAGGATAGCGGGAGACCAGATACGCAGTATTTT
TRBV4-1,TRBD1,TRBJ1-2,many,CASSQVPGGSGYTF,TGCGCCAGCAGCCAAGTCCCAGGGGGCAGTGGCTACACCTTC
TRBV12-3/TRBV12-4,NA,TRBJ2-1,few,CASSLAVHQFF,TGTGCCAGCAGTTTAGCGGTTCACCAGTTCTTC
TRBV2,NA,TRBJ1-2,many,CASRTAYGYTF,TGTGCCAGCAGAACGGCCTATGGCTACACCTTC
TRBV29-1,NA,TRBJ2-7,NA,CSVTSSYEQYF,TGCAGCGTGACTAGTAGCTACGAGCAGTACTTC
TRBV10-3,TRBD2,TRBJ2-1,many,CAISDLAGDEQFF,TGTGCCATCAGTGACCTAGCGGGAGACGAGCAGTTCTTC
TRBV20-1,NA,TRBJ2-7,NA,CSATKDYEQYF,TGCAGTGCTACGAAGGACTACGAGCAGTACTTC
TRBV20-1,TRBD2,TRBJ2-2,NA,CSASPPKQSGTSGRVGGSGELFF,TGCAGTGCTAGTCCGCCTAAACAATCCGGGACTAGCGGGAGGGTGGGTGGTTCCGGGGAGCTGTTTTTT
TRBV6-6,TRBD2,TRBJ2-5,many,CASSYGLAGGYAETQYF,TGTGCCAGCAGTTACGGGCTAGCGGGAGGGTACGCGGAGACCCAGTACTTC
TRBV29-1,NA,TRBJ2-7,many,CSAAGAGQKTYEQYF,TGCAGCGCCGCGGGTGCCGGACAAAAAACCTACGAGCAGTACTTC
TRBV7-8,NA,TRBJ1-4,many,CASSLGTNEKLFF,TGTGCCAGCAGCCTAGGCACTAATGAAAAACTGTTTTTT
TRBV9,NA,TRBJ1-2,few,CASSVALGQSNYGYTF,TGTGCCAGCAGCGTAGCCCTAGGGCAATCTAACTATGGCTACACCTTC
TRBV6-1,NA,TRBJ1-1,many,CASRGWGRGNTEAFF,TGTGCCAGCAGGGGGTGGGGGAGGGGGAACACTGAAGCTTTCTTT